This T cell receptor beta chain was observed in a study of CD8 T cells in Susac syndrome. For the study at large: Sequencing included Susac syndrome patients, roughly six of them with active disease and fewer than 10 in remission. At blood draw, Susac syndrome patients were therapy-naive, on corticosteroids, or on intravenous immunoglobulin alone.

RNA totalling roughly 0.45 to 1 ug underwent reverse transcription with random hexamers. TCRdb independently ran MiXCR on the immunoSEQ multiplex PCR reads; one entry per CDR3 protein. The sample includes more than 70,000 distinct CDR3 sequences, around 94% of them seen just once. This CDR3 has 14 amino acids. J lost 11 bases, V lost 3 bases, and 10 bases had no gene match. Germline CDR1 is PRHDT and CDR2 is FYEKMQ (reference sequence). A remark on this clonotype: Its antigen is still unknown.

Notes on the study in general: Within total CD8+ repertoires, around 15 Susac-specific public clones were found, and within CD8+ TEMRA repertoires, a few.

This TCR derives from a human donor with Susac syndrome. Sample: CD8+ T cells from PBMCs. The rearrangement links TRBV13 to TRBJ1-1, with 9 bases lining up with TRBD1. CDR3 region: CASSFLTGGADAFF. The CDR3 DNA reads TGTGCCAGCAGCTTCCTTACAGGGGGCGCGGACGCTTTCTTT.